This entry lists 23 T cell receptor beta chains sequenced from one sample in a study of blood T cell repertoires in COVID-19. Repertoires were generated with immunoSEQ multiplex PCR, while TCRdb's copy carries only in-frame clones and drops some. Of 250,000 to 300,000 clones in the sample, roughly nine tenths are singletons; the top ten hold roughly 12%. The sample taken for sequencing was peripheral blood. The source of these receptors is a woman in her thirties with COVID-19, enrolled during active disease.

J is TRBJ1-6 and V is TRBV6-5, with D perhaps TRBD1 (5 bases). Trimming cost V 2 bases and J 0 bases, with 8 bases left between them. This CDR3 has 16 residues. The germline V gene encodes CDR1 MNHEY and CDR2 SVGAGI. As DNA, the CDR3 is TGTGCCAGCAGTTACACAGGAAGCTCCTATAATTCACCCCTCCACTTT. This sequence encodes CASSYTGSSYNSPLHF.

V and J are TRBV19 and TRBJ1-6, with a tentative D call TRBD1 (5 bases). The CDR3 spans 16 residues. CDR1 is LNHDA, CDR2 SQIVND, per germline (reference sequence). Trimming pared 8 bases from V and 4 bases from J, leaving 18 bases between. The CDR3 sequence: CASLKTQGGYNSPLHF. The CDR3 DNA is TGTGCCAGTCTCAAGACCCAGGGCGGTTATAATTCACCCCTCCACTTT. The full variable domain, with the rest looked up from reference TRBV19 and TRBJ1-6, is DGGITQSPKYLFRKEGQNVTLSCEQNLNHDAMYWYRQDPGQGLRLIYYSQIVNDFQKGDIAEGYSVSREKKESFPLTVTSAQKNPTAFYLCASLKTQGGYNSPLHFGNGTRLTVT.

This clone appeared once. V usage is TRBV5-6 and J usage is TRBJ1-2; tentative D call: TRBD1 (6 bases). The germline CDR1 and CDR2 sequences are SGHDT and YYEEEE. CDR3 length: 14 residues. The V end was cut by 1 base, the J end by 2 bases, with 9 bases between. The CDR3 sequence is CASSLYQGNYGYTF. CDR3 in DNA: TGTGCCAGCAGCTTGTATCAGGGGAACTATGGCTACACCTTC. The complete variable domain, with remaining parts taken from reference TRBV5-6 and TRBJ1-2, reads DAGVTQSPTHLIKTRGQQVTLRCSPKSGHDTVSWYQQALGQGPQFIFQYYEEEERQRGNFPDRFSGHQFPNYSSELNVNALLLGDSALYLCASSLYQGNYGYTFGSGTRLTVV.

This chain links TRBV6-5 with TRBJ2-1; 7 bases are a match to TRBD1. The junction had 4 bases not matched to a gene; V was cut back by 8 bases and J by 3 bases. The CDR3 loop spans 13 amino acids. Germline assignment: CDR1 MNHEY and CDR2 SVGAGI. The DNA of the CDR3 is TGTGCCAGCCGGGACAGCGACTACAATGAGCAGTTCTTC. Translated: CASRDSDYNEQFF.

This chain uses TRBV4-2 with TRBJ1-1; D is unresolved. Looked up from germline, CDR1 is LGHNA and CDR2 is YNFKEQ. The V gene lost 0 bases and the J gene lost 0 bases, with 8 bases spanning the gap. CDR3 length: 15 amino acids. Here the CDR3 DNA reads TGTGCCAGCAGCCAAGAAATAACAATGAACACTGAAGCTTTCTTT. This gives the protein CASSQEITMNTEAFF.

V and J are TRBV9 and TRBJ2-3; weak D call: TRBD2 (6 bases). Germline CDR1 reads SGDLS; CDR2 reads YYNGEE. CDR3 length equals 13 residues. V lost 3 bases and J 8 bases, leaving 13 bases between the germline ends. This CDR3 reads CASSDNPGGTQYF. For the CDR3, the DNA is TGTGCCAGCAGCGACAACCCCGGGGGTACGCAGTATTTT.

The chain uses TRBV7-9 and TRBJ2-5; 11 bases align to TRBD2. Trimming removed 6 bases from V and 2 bases from J; junction bases left unmatched: 11. The CDR3 covers 17 residues. The germline gives CDR1 SEHNR, CDR2 FQNEAQ (reference sequence). This CDR3 reads CASRPDTSGGVQETQYF. The CDR3 nucleotides read TGTGCCAGCAGGCCTGACACTAGCGGGGGAGTTCAAGAGACCCAGTACTTC.

V and J are TRBV11-2 and TRBJ2-5; 7 positions agree with TRBD1. The CDR3 has 15 residues. The V gene's germline CDR1 is SGHAT and CDR2 FQNNGV. Unmatched junction bases numbered 4, after V lost 1 base and J lost 2 bases. The CDR3 loop is CASSLGHRGQETQYF. The CDR3 nucleotides read TGTGCCAGCAGCTTAGGCCACAGGGGACAAGAGACCCAGTACTTC.

V gene TRBV5-1 combines with J gene TRBJ1-1; 7 positions match TRBD1. Germline V CDR1 and CDR2: SGHRS, YFSETQ. The V segment lost 4 bases and the J segment 1 base; nucleotides outside the gene matches: 4. This CDR3 contains 14 residues. The CDR3 sequence: CASSVGTANTEAFF. The CDR3 region has the DNA TGCGCCAGCAGCGTGGGGACAGCGAACACTGAAGCTTTCTTT.

This clone was counted between two and nine times. The gene calls are TRBV19 and TRBJ1-1, with 7 bases that match TRBD1. The J segment lost 1 base and the V segment lost 4 bases, leaving 18 bases of the junction unmatched. The CDR3 consists of 19 residues. Germline values: CDR1 LNHDA, CDR2 SQIVND (reference sequence). This CDR3 is CASSTLPPGGPAPNTEAFF. CDR3 DNA sequence: TGTGCCAGTAGTACTCTCCCACCAGGGGGTCCTGCACCGAACACTGAAGCTTTCTTT.

The V and J genes are TRBV4-1 and TRBJ2-2, with D perhaps matching TRBD1 (7 bases). This CDR3 contains 17 residues. V was clipped by 3 bases and J by 0 bases, with 14 bases between them. Germline V lookup: CDR1 MGHRA, CDR2 YSYEKL. The CDR3 reads CASSQPRGTANTGELFF. Written as DNA, the CDR3 is TGCGCCAGCAGCCAGCCCCGGGGGACAGCGAACACCGGGGAGCTGTTTTTT.

The chain employs TRBV5-6 and TRBJ1-1; TRBD1 agrees at 8 bases. CDR3 length: 15 amino acids. Trimming cost V 4 bases and J 0 bases; bases outside gene matches: 5. Germline V gene lookup returns CDR1 SGHDT and CDR2 YYEEEE. Written as DNA, the CDR3 is TGTGCCAGCAGCCCGACAGGGGCCATGAACACTGAAGCTTTCTTT. Protein product: CASSPTGAMNTEAFF.

This clone was picked up one time. The chain recombines TRBV3-1 (or the pseudogene TRBV3-2) with TRBJ1-1; the D gene is possibly TRBD1 (6 bases). Germline V gene lookup returns CDR1 LGHDT and CDR2 YNNKEL (reference sequence). Trimming removed 2 bases at V and 2 bases at J, with 15 bases between. This CDR3 is built from 16 residues. The DNA for the CDR3 is TGTGCCAGCAGCCAACCCTTTGGCAGGGGAAACACTGAAGCTTTCTTT. Translation gives CASSQPFGRGNTEAFF.

The gene calls are TRBV28 and TRBJ2-7; D is unresolved. CDR1 MDHEN and CDR2 SYDVKM come from the germline V gene. Deletions cut 3 bases from V and 2 bases from J, with 8 bases between. The CDR3 sequence is 13 residues long. DNA of the CDR3: TGTGCCAGCAGTTTGCTGTTAGCCTACGAGCAGTACTTC. It translates to CASSLLLAYEQYF.

The table lists this clone with a few counts. The rearrangement joins TRBV11-2 to TRBJ2-7, with a weak D call TRBD1 (6 bases). CDR1 is SGHAT and CDR2 is FQNNGV in the germline V gene. V lost 5 bases to trimming and J lost 0 bases, with 14 bases between them. The CDR3 runs to 15 residues. DNA of the CDR3: TGTGCCAGCAGCAAAACAGGACAGCTCTCCTACGAGCAGTACTTC. Translated, it gives CASSKTGQLSYEQYF.

This chain links TRBV15 with TRBJ2-2; D not resolved. Germline V gene data show CDR1 as LNHNV and CDR2 as YYDKDF (reference sequence). The ends were cut back, 1 base at V and 4 bases at J, with 4 bases in the middle. The length of the CDR3 is 13 residues. The CDR3 here is CATSRVSTGELFF. CDR3 bases: TGTGCCACCAGCAGAGTCTCCACCGGGGAGCTGTTTTTT.

CDR3 nucleotides: TGTGCCAGCAGCTTGTCTAAATGGCCAGGACAAGCTAACTATGGCTACACCTTC. It codes for CASSLSKWPGQANYGYTF. The rearrangement joins TRBV5-5 to TRBJ1-2; D is perhaps TRBD1 (5 bases). The CDR3 totals 18 residues. The V end was cut by 1 base, the J end by 0 bases, with 19 bases between. Germline V gene lookup returns CDR1 SGHKS and CDR2 YYEKEE (reference sequence).

V gene TRBV6-4 combines with J gene TRBJ1-6; D might be TRBD1 (5 bases). Trimming stripped 3 bases from V and 8 bases from J, with 14 bases between. The CDR3 covers 15 residues. The germline V gene has CDR1 MRHNA and CDR2 SNTAGT. The CDR3 nucleotides read TGTGCCAGCAGTGAGTCAGGGATACCCTATTCACCCCTCCACTTT. As protein: CASSESGIPYSPLHF.

This clone was counted once. The rearrangement uses TRBV19 and TRBJ2-1; TRBD2 might be the D (7 bases). Trimming removed 3 bases from V and 0 bases from J, with 15 bases in between. From germline, CDR1 is LNHDA and CDR2 SQIVND (reference sequence). The CDR3 has 17 residues. The CDR3 protein is CASSIGGAYPSYNEQFF. CDR3 bases: TGTGCCAGTAGTATTGGGGGGGCCTACCCCTCCTACAATGAGCAGTTCTTC.

V usage is TRBV2 and J usage is TRBJ1-3, with D uncertain. Per germline, CDR1 SNHLY and CDR2 FYNNEI. V was shortened by 3 bases and J by 4 bases, with 7 bases between the two germline ends. CDR3 length: 13 amino acids. CDR3 in amino acids: CASSENSGNTIYF. Here the CDR3 DNA reads TGTGCCAGCAGTGAGAACAGCGGAAACACCATATATTTT.

The chain combines TRBV7-2 with TRBJ1-2; 12 bases agree with TRBD1. With V trimmed by 2 bases and J by 3 bases, 13 bases remained unmatched. The CDR3 length is 19 residues. Germline V lookup: CDR1 SGHTA, CDR2 FQGNSA. DNA for the CDR3: TGTGCCAGCAGCTTAACCCCCGGGACAGGGGGCTTTAGGTACTATGGCTACACCTTC. It codes for CASSLTPGTGGFRYYGYTF.

V usage is TRBV10-2 and J usage is TRBJ2-7; D is unresolved. The ends were cut back, 1 base at V and 1 base at J, with 8 bases in the middle. The CDR3 runs to 14 residues. CDR1 is WSHSY and CDR2 is SAAADI in the germline V gene. The CDR3: CASSELGSSYEQYF. In DNA form, the CDR3 reads TGCGCCAGCAGTGAGTTGGGCAGTTCCTACGAGCAGTACTTC.

This clone has at least ten counts. V gene TRBV27 combines with J gene TRBJ1-5; tentative D call: TRBD1 (6 bases). The CDR3 consists of 15 residues. From germline, CDR1 is MNHEY and CDR2 SMNVEV (reference sequence). V was trimmed by 4 bases and J by 6 bases, leaving 16 bases between them. CDR3 nucleotides: TGTGCCAGCAGTTCCGACAGGAAAGGAGGTCAGCCCCAGCATTTT. It translates to CASSSDRKGGQPQHF.